The present T cell receptor (beta chain) was sequenced within a study of beta chain features in type 1 diabetes. Study-level results: All four CD4+ subsets from Type 1 diabetes patients carried moderately but significantly shorter TCRB CDR3s.

One heparinised blood draw averaging approximately 0.11 L was given by each donor. The whole isolated RNA underwent reverse transcription, so sequencing captured expressed TCRB transcripts. Method: immunoSEQ multiplex PCR; TCRdb's copy keeps in-frame clones and lacks some. The sample holds 300,000 or so clones, roughly 13% seen once. A few counts support this clone. Its antigen is not known. Sequencing was performed on naive CD4+ T cells from blood. The origin of this receptor is a woman younger than 30 with type 1 diabetes.

The CDR3 loop reads CASSISTGVPYGYTF. The DNA for the CDR3 is TGTGCCAGCAGCATTTCGACAGGGGTCCCCTATGGCTACACCTTC. The V call is TRBV11-2, the J call TRBJ1-2; 8 nucleotides agree with TRBD1. The CDR3 contains 15 residues. The V segment lost 5 bases and the J segment 4 bases; nucleotides outside the gene matches: 9. From germline, CDR1 is SGHAT and CDR2 FQNNGV.